A single sample is the source of the 23 T cell receptor beta chains below, sequenced in a study of shared clonotypes between healthy human individuals (dated by TCRdb to 2020 to 2022). Library method: the immunoSEQ multiplex PCR assay. TCRdb carries this immuneACCESS record with in-frame sequences only. Its versions omit some clonotypes, under half of them owing to an unresolved V gene in the studies checked, with the rest unexplained. The table for this sample lists approximately 1.1 million clones; approximately 80% of them were counted only once. The ten largest make up 0.5% to 0.6% of the sample. The material sequenced was memory CD4+ T cells from PBMCs. Read against the paper, the sample's cell subset or site label means: CD45RA-negative fraction. The source of these receptors is a man aged 18-30 years in good health. Some clones in this sample may be carry-over from other donors' samples.

CDR3: CASSARTSGLQETQYF. The DNA for the CDR3 is TGTGCCAGCAGCGCCCGGACTAGCGGGCTTCAAGAGACCCAGTACTTC. The J gene is TRBJ2-5, the V gene TRBV9; 11 nucleotides line up with TRBD2. Looked up from germline, CDR1 is SGDLS and CDR2 is YYNGEE. CDR3 length: 16 amino acids. With V trimmed by 3 bases and J by 2 bases, 6 bases remained unmatched.

The CDR3 DNA is TGTGCCAGCAGTTCACCACCCAGGGATCCCGGGAACAATGAGCAGTTCTTC. This codes for CASSSPPRDPGNNEQFF. The rearrangement joins TRBV28 to TRBJ2-1; D tentatively fits TRBD1 or TRBD2 (5 bases each). Trimming left V 4 bases short and J 5 bases short, with 21 bases between. The germline CDR1 and CDR2 sequences are MDHEN and SYDVKM. The CDR3 has 17 amino acids.

This clone has ten or more counts. The chain links TRBV6-5 to TRBJ2-2; tentatively, D is TRBD2 (6 bases). Per the germline V gene, CDR1 is MNHEY and CDR2 is SVGAGI. The CDR3 totals 14 residues. The V gene lost 10 bases and the J gene lost 6 bases, with 18 bases spanning the gap. The CDR3 DNA reads TGTGCCATAAGGCGGGGCCTAATTTCCGGGGAGCTGTTTTTT. Its protein is CAIRRGLISGELFF.

This chain connects TRBV21-1 to TRBJ2-7; the table names TRBD1, a call not compared with the DNA. TRBV21-1 is marked as a pseudogene. The CDR3 consists of 14 residues. CDR3 loop: CASSKWAQKNEQYF. CDR3 DNA sequence: TGTGCCAGCAGCAAATGGGCCCAGAAGAACGAGCAGTACTTC.

V and J are TRBV5-1 and TRBJ2-1; D is possibly TRBD1 (5 bases). The CDR3 extends over 15 amino acids. Deletions cut 0 bases from V and 9 bases from J, with 16 bases between. From germline, CDR1 is SGHRS and CDR2 YFSETQ. The CDR3 region has the DNA TGCGCCAGCAGCTTGGTGTCTACCTATCAGGGTGAGCAGTTCTTC. It codes for CASSLVSTYQGEQFF. Combining the CDR3 with reference TRBV5-1 and TRBJ2-1 gives the whole variable domain KAGVTQTPRYLIKTRGQQVTLSCSPISGHRSVSWYQQTPGQGLQFLFEYFSETQRNKGNFPGRFSGRQFSNSRSEMNVSTLELGDSALYLCASSLVSTYQGEQFFGPGTRLTVL.

The chain links TRBV29-1 to TRBJ2-3; 8 nucleotides line up with TRBD2. The CDR3 sequence is 14 residues long. The germline V gene encodes CDR1 SQVTM and CDR2 ANQGSEA. Unmatched junction bases numbered 7, after V lost 7 bases and J lost 1 base. CDR3 residues: CSGRTSRGTDTQYF. CDR3 DNA sequence: TGCAGCGGCCGGACTAGCAGGGGCACAGATACGCAGTATTTT.

This chain connects TRBV27 to TRBJ2-7; D gene unclear. The germline gives CDR1 MNHEY, CDR2 SMNVEV (reference sequence). With 5 bases removed from V and 1 base from J, the gap between germline ends came to 9 bases. The CDR3 is 13 amino acids. The CDR3 region has the DNA TGTGCCAGCAGTATGGTCTATTCCTACGAGCAGTACTTC. Its translation: CASSMVYSYEQYF.

V gene TRBV14 combines with J gene TRBJ1-1; no firm D call. Germline V CDR1 and CDR2: SGHDN, FVKESK. This CDR3 contains 13 residues. The V gene lost 5 bases and the J gene lost 7 bases, with 14 bases spanning the gap. The CDR3 reads CASSAQVAFEAFF. CDR3 DNA: TGTGCCAGCAGCGCCCAGGTAGCTTTTGAAGCTTTCTTT. The entire variable domain, with the rest obtained from reference TRBV14 and TRBJ1-1, is as follows: EAGVTQFPSHSVIEKGQTVTLRCDPISGHDNLYWYRRVMGKEIKFLLHFVKESKQDESGMPNNRFLAERTGGTYSTLKVQPAELEDSGVYFCASSAQVAFEAFFGQGTRLTVV.

The CDR3 is CASSQDGADDYGYTF. DNA of the CDR3: TGCGCCAGCAGCCAAGATGGGGCAGACGACTATGGCTACACCTTC. The chain joins TRBV4-3 to TRBJ1-2; perhaps TRBD1 as D (5 bases). V lost 0 bases and J 3 bases, leaving 11 bases between the germline ends. The CDR3 has 15 residues. Germline V lookup: CDR1 LGHNA, CDR2 YSLEER.

V and J are TRBV9 and TRBJ1-1; D call uncertain. Germline V CDR1 and CDR2: SGDLS, YYNGEE. The CDR3 sequence is 15 residues long. V was shortened by 2 bases and J by 0 bases, with 11 bases between the two germline ends. CDR3 loop: CASSVFSNMNTEAFF. The CDR3 nucleotides read TGTGCCAGCAGCGTGTTCTCCAATATGAACACTGAAGCTTTCTTT.

The sample holds a few counts of this clone. This chain links TRBV7-9 with TRBJ2-4; no firm D call. The germline gives CDR1 SEHNR, CDR2 FQNEAQ (reference sequence). Trimming removed 4 bases from V and 3 bases from J, with 7 bases in between. CDR3 length equals 13 residues. CDR3 DNA sequence: TGTGCCAGCAGCTCAGATGACAAAAACATTCAGTACTTC. This encodes CASSSDDKNIQYF.

In regard to this clone: Its ends do not fully match the called genes, so a read error is possible. The chain links TRBV2 to TRBJ2-7; D might be TRBD1 (6 bases). The CDR3 is 14 residues long. The germline CDR1 and CDR2 sequences are SNHLY and FYNNEI. The CDR3 DNA sequence: TGTGCCAGCAGTGAAGCACGAAGCGTGGGAACAGGGTGCTTC. It codes for CASSEARSVGTGCF.

The chain employs TRBV5-5 and TRBJ1-2; D gene unclear. V lost 0 bases and J 1 base, leaving 7 bases between the germline ends. The CDR3 is 14 residues long. In germline, CDR1 is SGHKS, CDR2 YYEKEE (reference sequence). Here the CDR3 reads CASSLAWDNYGYTF. The DNA for the CDR3 is TGTGCCAGCAGCTTGGCCTGGGATAACTATGGCTACACCTTC.

The rearrangement links TRBV5-6 to TRBJ1-2; D unresolved. Germline assignment: CDR1 SGHDT and CDR2 YYEEEE. This CDR3 is built from 12 residues. Trimming removed 4 bases at V and 6 bases at J, with 10 bases between. The CDR3 bases are TGTGCCAGCAGCCCCGGGGAGAATGGCTACACCTTC. This gives the protein CASSPGENGYTF.

The V call is TRBV7-3, the J call TRBJ2-7, with D tentatively TRBD2 (5 bases). CDR1 SGHTA and CDR2 FQGTGA come from the germline V gene. The CDR3 loop spans 18 amino acids. The germline V and J ends were trimmed by 2 bases and 0 bases, with 20 bases remaining between them. In DNA, the CDR3 is TGTGCCAGCAGCTTAGGTCCCCACTCAGCGGCGAGCTCCTACGAGCAGTACTTC. This translates into CASSLGPHSAASSYEQYF.

The chain recombines TRBV6-5 with TRBJ2-7; D assignment may be TRBD1 or TRBD2 (5 bases each). Germline V gene data show CDR1 as MNHEY and CDR2 as SVGAGI. V gave up 6 bases and J gave up 4 bases, with 16 bases separating them. The CDR3 has 14 residues. The CDR3 coding sequence is TGTGCCAGCAGCCAAACGGGACCCTGGTACGAGCAGTACTTC. As protein: CASSQTGPWYEQYF.

This clone was seen a single time. The CDR3 DNA reads as TGTGCCAGCAGGGGTGACAGGGGGTTTGGCACAGATACGCAGTATTTT. It is translated as CASRGDRGFGTDTQYF. This chain joins TRBV25-1 and TRBJ2-3, with TRBD1 identical over 9 bases. The V gene's germline CDR1 is MGHDK and CDR2 SYGVNS. After removal of 6 bases from V and 1 base from J, the junction contained 8 bases not matched to a gene. CDR3 length: 16 residues.

The chain combines TRBV4-1 with TRBJ1-2; D perhaps matches TRBD1 (5 bases). The CDR3 has 13 amino acids. Trimming shortened V by 1 base and J by 5 bases, and 8 bases separated the two germline ends. From germline, CDR1 is MGHRA and CDR2 YSYEKL. In DNA form, the CDR3 reads TGCGCCAGCAGCCAAGGGGGGGGATATGGCTACACCTTC. Translation gives CASSQGGGYGYTF.

The chain joins TRBV2 to TRBJ1-2; unclear D gene. Germline CDR1 and CDR2: SNHLY and FYNNEI. The CDR3 has 15 residues. Trimming stripped 1 base from V and 4 bases from J, with 13 bases between. The CDR3 DNA sequence: TGTGCCAGCAGTGAAGAATCGTGGGGTTCCTATGGCTACACCTTC. Amino acids: CASSEESWGSYGYTF.

The rearrangement uses TRBV27 and TRBJ2-7; possible D gene TRBD2, 6 bases. Germline V gives CDR1 MNHEY, CDR2 SMNVEV (reference sequence). CDR3 size: 15 residues. V gave up 4 bases and J gave up 0 bases, with 13 bases separating them. The CDR3 DNA reads TGTGCCAGCAGTTGGAGCGGGCGGCGCTCCTACGAGCAGTACTTC. This sequence encodes CASSWSGRRSYEQYF.

This clone appeared once. Other DNA sequences of this sample code for an identical CDR3. The V call is TRBV5-1, the J call TRBJ2-3; 8 bases agree with TRBD1. V gave up 5 bases and J gave up 4 bases; unmatched junction bases: 9. The CDR3 is made up of 15 amino acids. CDR1 is SGHRS and CDR2 is YFSETQ in the germline V gene. In DNA, the CDR3 is TGCGCCAGCAGTCTAGCTACAGGGGGAGCAGATACGCAGTATTTT. Translated: CASSLATGGADTQYF.

The chain has TRBV7-3 and TRBJ1-5, with D tentatively TRBD1 (5 bases). The V and J ends lost 5 bases and 4 bases respectively, with 9 bases between them. Germline V CDR1 and CDR2: SGHTA, FQGTGA. The length of the CDR3 is 13 residues. The DNA for the CDR3 is TGTGCCAGCAGCCCCGGACAAAATCAGCCCCAGCATTTT. It codes for CASSPGQNQPQHF. The complete variable domain, with remaining parts taken from reference TRBV7-3 and TRBJ1-5, reads GAGVSQTPSNKVTEKGKYVELRCDPISGHTALYWYRQSLGQGPEFLIYFQGTGAADDSGLPNDRFFAVRPEGSVSTLKIQRTERGDSAVYLCASSPGQNQPQHFGDGTRLSIL.

This chain joins TRBV6-1 and TRBJ2-1; D may correspond to TRBD1 or TRBD2 (5 bases each). V was shortened by 3 bases and J by 10 bases, with 16 bases between the two germline ends. In germline, CDR1 is MNHNS, CDR2 SASEGT. The CDR3 contains 14 residues. In DNA, the CDR3 is TGTGCCAGCAGTGAGTTGGGGCCTGGCGGGGAGCAGTTCTTC. Its translation is CASSELGPGGEQFF.